A single sample gave rise to the 17 T cell receptor beta chains below, sequenced in a study of OX40 agonist ivuxolimab in advanced cancers. Clones were read by immunoSEQ multiplex PCR, and TCRdb kept only the in-frame ones, dropping some. The sample lists under 100,000 clones, 70% to 90% occurring once. This specimen consisted of CD4+ or CD8+ T cells sorted from blood, obtained in a trial of the OX40 agonist ivuxolimab. These receptors were collected from an adult with an advanced solid tumor such as melanoma, head and neck, liver or kidney cancer.

The rearrangement uses TRBV30 and TRBJ2-6; possibly TRBD2 for D (7 bases). Germline V gene data show CDR1 as GTSNPN and CDR2 as SVGIG (reference sequence). The length of the CDR3 is 15 residues. The V gene lost 2 bases and the J gene lost 5 bases, with 13 bases spanning the gap. CDR3 nucleotides: TGTGCCTGGAGTCCGGGGGGCCCAAGGGCCAACGTCCTGACTTTC. This encodes CAWSPGGPRANVLTF.

CDR3 sequence reads: CATSGRDSYLQETQYF. In DNA form, the CDR3 reads TGTGCCACCAGCGGCCGGGACAGTTACCTTCAAGAGACCCAGTACTTC. The chain joins TRBV15 to TRBJ2-5; 7 nucleotides agree with TRBD1. Germline trimming cut 5 bases from V and 2 bases from J; bases unmatched to any gene: 11. Germline lookup yields CDR1 LNHNV and CDR2 YYDKDF (reference sequence). The CDR3 is made up of 16 amino acids.

This chain uses TRBV18 with TRBJ1-1, with TRBD1 as a possible D gene (6 bases). The CDR3 runs 13 residues. V shed 6 bases and J shed 1 base, with 9 bases lying between them. CDR1 and CDR2 from the germline V gene are KGHSH and LQKENI. The DNA of the CDR3 is TGTGCCAGCTCCAGACAGGCGAACACTGAAGCTTTCTTT. Amino acid sequence: CASSRQANTEAFF. Full variable domain (rest looked up from reference TRBV18 and TRBJ1-1): NAGVMQNPRHLVRRRGQEARLRCSPMKGHSHVYWYRQLPEEGLKFMVYLQKENIIDESGMPKERFSAEFPKEGPSILRIQQVVRGDSAAYFCASSRQANTEAFFGQGTRLTVV.

The J gene is TRBJ1-6, the V gene TRBV6-5; weak D call: TRBD1 (5 bases). Trimming removed 6 bases from V and 8 bases from J, with 17 bases in between. The CDR3 is made up of 15 amino acids. Germline assignment: CDR1 MNHEY and CDR2 SVGAGI. The CDR3 sequence: CASRLGVGAHSPLHF. In nucleotides, the CDR3 is TGTGCCAGCAGGTTAGGGGTGGGAGCTCATTCACCCCTCCACTTT.

The chain links TRBV20-1 to TRBJ2-7, with D perhaps TRBD2 (6 bases). The CDR3 runs to 11 residues. Trimming pared 5 bases from V and 2 bases from J, leaving 7 bases between. The germline gives CDR1 DFQATT, CDR2 SNEGSKA (reference sequence). CDR3 in amino acids: CSAGGTYEQYF. Written as DNA, the CDR3 is TGCAGTGCTGGGGGGACCTACGAGCAGTACTTC.

The chain has TRBV19 and TRBJ2-2; D possibly corresponds to TRBD1 (5 bases). CDR1 is LNHDA and CDR2 is SQIVND in the germline V gene (reference sequence). There are 14 residues in the CDR3. Trimming shortened V by 6 bases and J by 1 base, and 9 bases separated the two germline ends. The CDR3 region has the DNA TGTGCCAGTAGCACCACAGGGAACACCGGGGAGCTGTTTTTT. It yields the protein CASSTTGNTGELFF. Drawing the rest from reference TRBV19 and TRBJ2-2, the complete variable domain is DGGITQSPKYLFRKEGQNVTLSCEQNLNHDAMYWYRQDPGQGLRLIYYSQIVNDFQKGDIAEGYSVSREKKESFPLTVTSAQKNPTAFYLCASSTTGNTGELFFGEGSRLTVL.

This clone was observed once. The chain carries TRBV2 and TRBJ1-5, with 7 bases aligning to TRBD1. Germline assignment: CDR1 SNHLY and CDR2 FYNNEI. Germline trimming cut 5 bases from V and 0 bases from J; bases unmatched to any gene: 7. This CDR3 is built from 16 residues. The CDR3, as DNA: TGTGCCAGCAGTCCTCGACAGGGATATAGCAATCAGCCCCAGCATTTT. Residues: CASSPRQGYSNQPQHF.

V gene TRBV29-1 combines with J gene TRBJ2-1; 14 bases align to TRBD2. Germline loops: CDR1 SQVTM, CDR2 ANQGSEA. This CDR3 contains 16 residues. With V trimmed by 6 bases and J by 0 bases, 4 bases remained unmatched. The CDR3 nucleotides read TGCAGCGTGCAAGGACTAGCGGGAGGCTCCTACAATGAGCAGTTCTTC. This codes for CSVQGLAGGSYNEQFF.

The V and J genes are TRBV6-6 and TRBJ2-7; a possible D gene is TRBD2 (5 bases). Trimming took 5 bases from V and 0 from J, leaving 11 bases between them. The CDR3 contains 14 residues. Germline CDR1 reads MNHNY; CDR2 reads SVGAGI (reference sequence). The CDR3 bases are TGTGCCAGCAGTCCGGGATCACACTCCTACGAGCAGTACTTC. Translating gives CASSPGSHSYEQYF.

The chain recombines TRBV27 with TRBJ2-3, with D possibly being TRBD2 (6 bases). Per the germline V gene, CDR1 is MNHEY and CDR2 is SMNVEV (reference sequence). This CDR3 contains 15 residues. The V and J ends lost 5 bases and 5 bases respectively, with 17 bases between them. CDR3 DNA sequence: TGTGCCAGCAGTATCGTCGTGGGGGGAGTAGATACGCAGTATTTT. It yields the protein CASSIVVGGVDTQYF.

This clone was picked up one time. At one of its ends the junction is not consistent with the germline gene, which may arise from a read error. The same CDR3 can be traced to other DNA sequences in this sample. The chain is built from TRBV10-1 and TRBJ1-1, with 10 nucleotides matching TRBD1. The CDR3 has 16 residues. Germline V gene lookup returns CDR1 WNHNN and CDR2 SYGVQD (reference sequence). The CDR3 DNA reads TGCGCCAGCAGTAGTGTACCGGGACAGGGGACATCTGAAGCCTTCTTT. It encodes CASSSVPGQGTSEAFF.

This clone was observed a few times. This rearrangement joins TRBV18 to TRBJ1-4, with D perhaps matching TRBD1 (6 bases). The CDR3 is 16 amino acids. Germline assignment: CDR1 KGHSH and CDR2 LQKENI. Trimming stripped 2 bases from V and 0 bases from J, with 10 bases between. The CDR3 sequence is CASSPRGTATNEKLFF. The DNA of the CDR3 is TGTGCCAGCTCACCAAGGGGGACTGCAACTAATGAAAAACTGTTTTTT.

V and J are TRBV6-1 and TRBJ1-2; D may be TRBD1 (6 bases). Trimming left V 5 bases short and J 5 bases short, with 12 bases between. In germline, CDR1 is MNHNS, CDR2 SASEGT. The CDR3 totals 13 residues. The CDR3 sequence is CASSSRTDYGYTF. The DNA of the CDR3 is TGTGCCAGCAGTTCACGGACAGATTATGGCTACACCTTC.

V usage is TRBV7-8 and J usage is TRBJ1-2, with D unclear. The CDR3 extends over 14 amino acids. From germline, CDR1 is SGHVS and CDR2 FQNEAQ. Trimming shortened V by 5 bases and J by 2 bases, and 12 bases separated the two germline ends. The CDR3 nucleotides are TGTGCCAGCAGCCCCGGGAGGGAGAACTATGGCTACACCTTC. Protein: CASSPGRENYGYTF.

V is TRBV10-3 and J is TRBJ2-1; tentative D call: TRBD2 (6 bases). Between the trimmed V and J ends, which lost 4 bases and 4 bases, there was a span of 14 bases. Germline V gene data show CDR1 as ENHRY and CDR2 as SYGVKD. The CDR3 is 15 residues long. CDR3 in DNA: TGTGCCATCAGTGGGGGGAGGACGGGGTACAATGAGCAGTTCTTC. This translates into CAISGGRTGYNEQFF.

V usage is TRBV7-2 and J usage is TRBJ2-1; D ambiguous. V was shortened by 1 base and J by 4 bases, with 11 bases between the two germline ends. The CDR3 length is 15 residues. Per germline, CDR1 SGHTA and CDR2 FQGNSA. This chain's CDR3 is CASSLGVASYNEQFF. In DNA, the CDR3 is TGTGCCAGCAGCTTAGGGGTGGCAAGTTACAATGAGCAGTTCTTC.

This chain uses TRBV6-6 with TRBJ2-6; TRBD1 is a possible D gene (6 bases). V dropped 6 bases and J dropped 2 bases, with 8 bases sitting between them. There are 14 residues in the CDR3. CDR1 is MNHNY and CDR2 is SVGAGI in the germline V gene (reference sequence). The CDR3 protein is CASSHRAGANVLTF. CDR3 bases: TGTGCCAGCAGCCACAGGGCTGGGGCCAACGTCCTGACTTTC.